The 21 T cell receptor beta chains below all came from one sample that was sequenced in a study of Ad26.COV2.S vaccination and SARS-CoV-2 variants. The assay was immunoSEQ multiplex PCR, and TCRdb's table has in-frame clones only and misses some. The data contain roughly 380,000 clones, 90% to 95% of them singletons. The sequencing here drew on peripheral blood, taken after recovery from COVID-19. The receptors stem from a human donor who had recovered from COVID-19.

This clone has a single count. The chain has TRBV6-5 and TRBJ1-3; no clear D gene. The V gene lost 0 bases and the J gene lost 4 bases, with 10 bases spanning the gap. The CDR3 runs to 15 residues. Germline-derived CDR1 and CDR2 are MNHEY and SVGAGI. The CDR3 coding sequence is TGTGCCAGCAGTTACTCGGACGGACCGGGAAACACCATATATTTT. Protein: CASSYSDGPGNTIYF.

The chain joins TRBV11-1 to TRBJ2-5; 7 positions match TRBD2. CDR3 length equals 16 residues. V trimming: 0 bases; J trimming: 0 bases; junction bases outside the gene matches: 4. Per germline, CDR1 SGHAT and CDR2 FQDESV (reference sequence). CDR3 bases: TGTGCCAGCAGCTTAGCGACTAGCAAGTACCAAGAGACCCAGTACTTC. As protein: CASSLATSKYQETQYF.

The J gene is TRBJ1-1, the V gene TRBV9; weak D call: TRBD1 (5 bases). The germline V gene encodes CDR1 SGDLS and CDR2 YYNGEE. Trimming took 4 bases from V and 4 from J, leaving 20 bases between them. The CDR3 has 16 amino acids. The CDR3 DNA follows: TGTGCCAGCAGCCCTAGCGGGGGACTTCGGTCCACTGAAGCTTTCTTT. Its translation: CASSPSGGLRSTEAFF.

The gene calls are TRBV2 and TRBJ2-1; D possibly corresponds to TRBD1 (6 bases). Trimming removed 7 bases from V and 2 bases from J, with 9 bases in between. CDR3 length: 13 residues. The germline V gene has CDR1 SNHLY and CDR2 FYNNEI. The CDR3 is CASNRVPYNEQFF. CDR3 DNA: TGTGCCAGCAACAGGGTGCCCTACAATGAGCAGTTCTTC. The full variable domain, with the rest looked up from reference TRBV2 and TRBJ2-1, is EPEVTQTPSHQVTQMGQEVILRCVPISNHLYFYWYRQILGQKVEFLVSFYNNEISEKSEIFDDQFSVERPDGSNFTLKIRSTKLEDSAMYFCASNRVPYNEQFFGPGTRLTVL.

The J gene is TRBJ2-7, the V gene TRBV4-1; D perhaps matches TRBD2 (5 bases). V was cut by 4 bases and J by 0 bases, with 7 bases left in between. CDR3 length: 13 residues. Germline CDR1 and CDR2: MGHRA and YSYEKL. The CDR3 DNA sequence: TGCGCCAGCAGCCCCCGGGACTCCTACGAGCAGTACTTC. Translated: CASSPRDSYEQYF.

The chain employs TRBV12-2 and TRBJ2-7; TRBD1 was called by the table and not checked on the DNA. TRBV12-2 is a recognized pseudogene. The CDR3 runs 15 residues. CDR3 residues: CASRSFGTYPYEQYF. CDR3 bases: TGTGCAAGTCGCTCCTTCGGGACATATCCCTACGAGCAGTACTTC.

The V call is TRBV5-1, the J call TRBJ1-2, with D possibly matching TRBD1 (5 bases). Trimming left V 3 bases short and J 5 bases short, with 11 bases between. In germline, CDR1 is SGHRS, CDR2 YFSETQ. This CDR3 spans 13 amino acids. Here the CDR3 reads CASSYDRRYGYTF. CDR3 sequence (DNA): TGCGCCAGCAGCTACGACAGACGTTATGGCTACACCTTC. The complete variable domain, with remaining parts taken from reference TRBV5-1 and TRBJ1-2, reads KAGVTQTPRYLIKTRGQQVTLSCSPISGHRSVSWYQQTPGQGLQFLFEYFSETQRNKGNFPGRFSGRQFSNSRSEMNVSTLELGDSALYLCASSYDRRYGYTFGSGTRLTVV.

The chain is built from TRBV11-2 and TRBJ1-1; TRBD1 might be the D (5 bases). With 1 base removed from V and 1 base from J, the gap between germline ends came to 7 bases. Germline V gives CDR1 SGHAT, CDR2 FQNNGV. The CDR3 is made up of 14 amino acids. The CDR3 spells CASSLGQPNTEAFF. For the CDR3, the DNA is TGTGCCAGCAGCTTAGGACAGCCGAACACTGAAGCTTTCTTT.

The CDR3 sequence is CASSEGSTDTQYF. The CDR3 DNA is TGTGCCAGTAGCGAGGGGAGCACAGATACGCAGTATTTT. The V and J genes are TRBV19 and TRBJ2-3; either TRBD1 or TRBD2 may fit D (5 bases each). Germline V gene data show CDR1 as LNHDA and CDR2 as SQIVND (reference sequence). The CDR3 runs to 13 residues. V lost 6 bases, J lost 0 bases, and 7 bases lay in between.

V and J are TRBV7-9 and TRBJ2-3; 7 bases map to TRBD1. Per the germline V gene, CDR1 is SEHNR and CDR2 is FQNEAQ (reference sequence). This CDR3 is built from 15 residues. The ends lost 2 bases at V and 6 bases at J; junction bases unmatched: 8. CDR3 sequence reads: CASSLRDSRRDTQYF. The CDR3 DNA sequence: TGTGCCAGCAGCTTAAGGGACAGCCGGCGGGATACGCAGTATTTT. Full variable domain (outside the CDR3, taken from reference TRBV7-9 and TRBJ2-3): DTGVSQNPRHKITKRGQNVTFRCDPISEHNRLYWYRQTLGQGPEFLTYFQNEAQLEKSRLLSDRFSAERPKGSFSTLEIQRTEQGDSAMYLCASSLRDSRRDTQYFGPGTRLTVL.

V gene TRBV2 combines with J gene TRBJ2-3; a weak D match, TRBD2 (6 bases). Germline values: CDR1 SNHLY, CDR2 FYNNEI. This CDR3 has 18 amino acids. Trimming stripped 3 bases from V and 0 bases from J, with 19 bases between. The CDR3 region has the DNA TGTGCCAGCAGTGATGAGGAGGGCCTATCTATTAGCACAGATACGCAGTATTTT. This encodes CASSDEEGLSISTDTQYF.

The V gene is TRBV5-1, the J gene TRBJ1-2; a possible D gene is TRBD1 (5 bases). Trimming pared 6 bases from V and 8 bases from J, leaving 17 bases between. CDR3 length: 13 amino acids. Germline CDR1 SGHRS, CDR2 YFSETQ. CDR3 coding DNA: TGCGCCAGCACCCTCACAGAGGGGCGAGGCTACACCTTC. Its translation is CASTLTEGRGYTF.

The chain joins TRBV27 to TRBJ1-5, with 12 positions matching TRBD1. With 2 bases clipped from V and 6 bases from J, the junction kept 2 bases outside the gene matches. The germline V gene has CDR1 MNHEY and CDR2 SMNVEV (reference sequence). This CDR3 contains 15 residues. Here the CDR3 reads CASSLGTGGSQPQHF. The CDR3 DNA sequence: TGTGCCAGCAGTTTAGGGACAGGGGGCAGTCAGCCCCAGCATTTT.

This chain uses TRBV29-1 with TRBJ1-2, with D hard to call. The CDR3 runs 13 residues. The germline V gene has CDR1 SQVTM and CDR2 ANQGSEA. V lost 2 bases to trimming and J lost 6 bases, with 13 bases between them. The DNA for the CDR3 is TGCAGCGTTGAAAGGACTCATTTCAATGGCTACACCTTC. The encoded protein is CSVERTHFNGYTF.

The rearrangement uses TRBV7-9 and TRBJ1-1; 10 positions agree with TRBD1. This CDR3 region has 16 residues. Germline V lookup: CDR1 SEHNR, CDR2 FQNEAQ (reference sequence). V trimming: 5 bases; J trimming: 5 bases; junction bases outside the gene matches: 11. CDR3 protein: CASSARDRGAGTEAFF. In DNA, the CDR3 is TGTGCCAGCAGCGCAAGGGACAGGGGAGCGGGAACTGAAGCTTTCTTT.

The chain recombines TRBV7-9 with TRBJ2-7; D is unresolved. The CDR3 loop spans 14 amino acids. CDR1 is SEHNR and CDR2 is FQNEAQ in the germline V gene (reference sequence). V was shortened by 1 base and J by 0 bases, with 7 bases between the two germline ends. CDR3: CASSLDRSSYEQYF. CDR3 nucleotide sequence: TGTGCCAGCAGCTTAGATCGGAGCTCCTACGAGCAGTACTTC.

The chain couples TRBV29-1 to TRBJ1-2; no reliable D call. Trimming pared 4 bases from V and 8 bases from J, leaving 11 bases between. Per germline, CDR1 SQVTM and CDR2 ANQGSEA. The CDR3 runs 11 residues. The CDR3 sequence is CSVGALRGYTF. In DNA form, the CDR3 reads TGCAGCGTTGGGGCGTTAAGGGGCTACACCTTC. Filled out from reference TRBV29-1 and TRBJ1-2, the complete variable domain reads SAVISQKPSRDICQRGTSLTIQCQVDSQVTMMFWYRQQPGQSLTLIATANQGSEATYESGFVIDKFPISRPNLTFSTLTVSNMSPEDSSIYLCSVGALRGYTFGSGTRLTVV.

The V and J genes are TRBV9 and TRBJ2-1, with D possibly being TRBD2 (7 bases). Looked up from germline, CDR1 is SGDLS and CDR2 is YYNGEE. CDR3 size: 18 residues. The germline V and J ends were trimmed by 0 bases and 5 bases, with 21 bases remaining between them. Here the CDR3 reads CASSVAVGGRDYHNEQFF. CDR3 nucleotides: TGTGCCAGCAGCGTAGCGGTGGGGGGCCGGGACTACCACAATGAGCAGTTCTTC.

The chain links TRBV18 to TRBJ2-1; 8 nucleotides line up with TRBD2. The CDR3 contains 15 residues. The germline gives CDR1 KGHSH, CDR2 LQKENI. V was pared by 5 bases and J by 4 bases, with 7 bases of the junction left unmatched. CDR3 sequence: CASSSGGGPYNEQFF. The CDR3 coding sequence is TGTGCCAGCTCAAGCGGGGGAGGTCCATACAATGAGCAGTTCTTC.

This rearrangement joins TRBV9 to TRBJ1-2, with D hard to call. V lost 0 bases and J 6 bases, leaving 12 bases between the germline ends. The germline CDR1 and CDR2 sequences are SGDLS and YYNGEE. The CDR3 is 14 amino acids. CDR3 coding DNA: TGTGCCAGCAGCGTAGGGACCCCCTTGGATGGCTACACCTTC. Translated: CASSVGTPLDGYTF.

CDR3 in amino acids: CASSRLAAGELFF. CDR3 nucleotide sequence: TGCGCCAGCAGCAGACTAGCGGCCGGGGAGCTGTTTTTT. The gene calls are TRBV5-1 and TRBJ2-2; TRBD2 aligns across 9 bases. The J segment lost 6 bases and the V segment lost 4 bases, leaving 1 base of the junction unmatched. CDR1 is SGHRS and CDR2 is YFSETQ in the germline V gene. CDR3 length equals 13 residues. Full variable domain (rest looked up from reference TRBV5-1 and TRBJ2-2): KAGVTQTPRYLIKTRGQQVTLSCSPISGHRSVSWYQQTPGQGLQFLFEYFSETQRNKGNFPGRFSGRQFSNSRSEMNVSTLELGDSALYLCASSRLAAGELFFGEGSRLTVL.